Listed below are T cell receptor beta chains from one sample, sequenced in a study of blood T cell repertoires in COVID-19. TCRdb's copy holds only in-frame clones and misses some; the assay was immunoSEQ multiplex PCR. The profile shows roughly 320,000 clones, over 75% of them singletons. The specimen was peripheral blood. All receptors derive from a human donor in a cohort sampled during active COVID-19. The CDR3 runs from the conserved cysteine through the conserved F or W. Fields, in order: J gene, clone size, V gene, D gene, CDR3 protein, CDR3 DNA. D genes are given only for firm matches. Only some rows state a clone size, as once, few, many or a class for expanded clones.

>TRBJ2-3|few|TRBV10-1|TRBD2
CASSTTSGDTDTQYF
TGCGCCAGCAGTACGACTAGCGGAGACACAGATACGCAGTATTTT
>TRBJ2-5|NA|TRBV6-6|NA
CASRSAGAGETQYF
TGTGCCAGCAGATCGGCGGGGGCCGGGGAGACCCAGTACTTC
>TRBJ2-2|NA|TRBV2|TRBD1
CASSGQGTTGELFF
TGTGCCAGCAGTGGACAGGGGACCACCGGGGAGCTGTTTTTT
>TRBJ2-1|NA|TRBV24-1|TRBD1
CATSDYGRQGVRNEQFF
TGTGCCACCAGTGATTACGGGAGACAGGGGGTTCGAAATGAGCAGTTCTTC
>TRBJ2-7|NA|TRBV5-6|TRBD1
CASSDGTVSYEQYF
TGTGCCAGCAGCGATGGGACAGTCTCCTACGAGCAGTACTTC
>TRBJ2-7|NA|TRBV18|NA
CASSPYGNSYEQYF
TGTGCCAGCTCACCCTACGGGAATTCCTACGAGCAGTACTTC
>TRBJ1-2|NA|TRBV2|NA
CASSEREVYGYTF
TGTGCCAGCAGTGAGCGTGAAGTCTATGGCTACACCTTC
>TRBJ2-3|NA|TRBV15|NA
CATSREVRGLDTQYF
TGTGCCACCAGCAGAGAGGTTAGGGGGTTAGATACGCAGTATTTT
>TRBJ2-3|NA|TRBV4-2|TRBD2
CASSNPGLERTQYF
TGTGCCAGCAGCAACCCGGGACTAGAGAGGACGCAGTATTTT
>TRBJ1-2|NA|TRBV6-5|NA
CASRLGGSYGYTF
TGTGCCAGCAGACTGGGGGGGAGCTATGGCTACACCTTC
>TRBJ2-7|NA|TRBV2|NA
CASKDRLYEQYF
TGTGCCAGTAAAGACAGGCTCTACGAGCAGTACTTC
>TRBJ1-2|many|TRBV7-9|NA
CASSLGGAHGYTF
TGTGCCAGCAGCTTAGGGGGCGCTCATGGCTACACCTTC
>TRBJ1-1|NA|TRBV7-3|NA
CASSPQGPVNTEAFF
TGTGCCAGCAGCCCCCAGGGGCCCGTGAACACTGAAGCTTTCTTT
>TRBJ2-3|NA|TRBV27|NA
CASIGGSTDTQYF
TGTGCCAGCATTGGGGGGTCCACAGATACGCAGTATTTT
>TRBJ1-2|NA|TRBV2|NA
CASSGRIKTGSGSGYTF
TGTGCCAGCAGTGGGAGGATAAAGACAGGATCCGGGTCGGGCTACACCTTC
>TRBJ1-3|NA|TRBV11-2|NA
CASSPLGGVSGNTIYF
TGTGCCAGCAGCCCCCTAGGTGGAGTGTCTGGAAACACCATATATTTT
>TRBJ2-7|NA|TRBV27|TRBD2
CASSLSGAGGYEQYF
TGTGCCAGCAGTTTATCAGGAGCGGGGGGCTACGAGCAGTACTTC
>TRBJ2-1|NA|TRBV24-1|TRBD2
CATSDLSRTSSYNEQFF
TGTGCCACCAGTGATTTGTCCAGGACTAGCTCCTACAATGAGCAGTTCTTC
>TRBJ1-3|NA|TRBV30|NA
CAGNRDPSGNTIYF
TGTGCCGGCAACAGGGATCCCTCTGGAAACACCATATATTTT
>TRBJ2-5|NA|TRBV9|NA
CASSVAMQETQYF
TGTGCCAGCAGCGTAGCAATGCAAGAGACCCAGTACTTC
>TRBJ2-3|once|TRBV19|TRBD1
CASRDRALSTDTQYF
TGTGCCAGTAGGGACAGGGCATTAAGCACAGATACGCAGTATTTT
>TRBJ1-6|once|TRBV18|TRBD1
CASSPKATGKGGPLHF
TGTGCCAGCTCCCCTAAGGCGACAGGGAAGGGTGGTCCCCTCCACTTT
>TRBJ1-3|NA|TRBV30|NA
CAWTGGNTIYF
TGTGCCTGGACCGGGGGAAACACCATATATTTT
>TRBJ2-1|NA|TRBV6-5|TRBD2
CASSDPGGVRNEQFF
TGTGCCAGCAGCGACCCGGGGGGGGTCCGCAATGAGCAGTTCTTC
>TRBJ1-1|few|TRBV29-1|NA
CSAVPGNTEAFF
TGCAGCGCTGTTCCCGGGAACACTGAAGCTTTCTTT
>TRBJ2-1|NA|TRBV14|NA
CASSQLVASSYNEQFF
TGTGCCAGCAGCCAACTTGTAGCAAGCTCCTACAATGAGCAGTTCTTC
>TRBJ2-3|NA|TRBV11-2|NA
CASSSRDKGTDTQYF
TGTGCCAGCAGCTCCCGGGACAAAGGCACAGATACGCAGTATTTT
>TRBJ2-1|NA|TRBV11-2|TRBD2
CASSLGLAGSGGEQFF
TGTGCCAGCAGCTTGGGACTAGCGGGCTCAGGAGGGGAGCAGTTCTTC
>TRBJ2-1|NA|TRBV18|NA
CASSPQGQSSYNEQFF
TGTGCCAGCTCCCCCCAGGGGCAAAGCTCCTACAATGAGCAGTTCTTC
>TRBJ2-7|NA|TRBV7-8|NA
CASSLAEGTYEQYF
TGTGCCAGCAGCTTAGCGGAGGGGACCTACGAGCAGTACTTC
>TRBJ1-2|NA|TRBV18|TRBD1
CASSPGTGNGYTF
TGTGCCAGCTCACCCGGGACAGGGAACGGCTACACCTTC
>TRBJ2-1|NA|TRBV12-5|TRBD1
CASGLGGPAEQFF
TGTGCTAGTGGTCTAGGGGGCCCGGCTGAGCAGTTCTTC
>TRBJ2-3|NA|TRBV7-3|NA
CASSSSTDTQYF
TGTGCCAGCAGCTCCTCCACAGATACGCAGTATTTT
>TRBJ1-1|NA|TRBV6-5|NA
CASRYTVGDTEAFF
TGTGCCAGCAGATATACGGTCGGGGACACTGAAGCTTTCTTT
>TRBJ1-2|NA|TRBV7-9|NA
CASSLEDTLLAGYTF
TGTGCCAGCAGCTTAGAGGACACCCTACTGGCCGGCTACACCTTC
>TRBJ2-7|NA|TRBV3-1/TRBV3-2|NA
CASSQTQYEQYF
TGTGCCAGCAGCCAAACGCAGTACGAGCAGTACTTC
>TRBJ2-7|few|TRBV7-9|NA
CASSDDSPVQYF
TGTGCCAGCAGCGACGACAGCCCGGTACAGTACTTC
>TRBJ1-2|NA|TRBV6-1|NA
CASSEAGGPYSGYTF
TGTGCCAGCAGTGAAGCCGGGGGGCCCTACTCTGGCTACACCTTC
>TRBJ1-1|NA|TRBV6-5|NA
CASRVHRAGNTEAFF
TGTGCCAGCAGGGTTCACAGGGCGGGGAACACTGAAGCTTTCTTT
>TRBJ1-5|few|TRBV12-3/TRBV12-4|NA
CATGYSNQPQHF
TGTGCCACCGGGTATAGCAATCAGCCCCAGCATTTT
>TRBJ1-1|NA|TRBV6-1|NA
CASSENEGYTEAFF
TGTGCCAGCAGTGAAAATGAGGGTTACACTGAAGCTTTCTTT
>TRBJ1-6|NA|TRBV28|NA
CASSQYAYRELGYNSPLHF
TGTGCCAGCAGCCAATATGCGTACAGGGAGCTCGGCTATAATTCACCCCTCCACTTT
>TRBJ2-7|NA|TRBV7-9|TRBD1
CASSLAEGQYYEQYF
TGTGCCAGCAGCTTAGCCGAGGGACAGTACTACGAGCAGTACTTC
>TRBJ1-1|NA|TRBV18|TRBD1
CASSTGSNTEAFF
TGTGCCAGCTCGACAGGGTCGAACACTGAAGCTTTCTTT
>TRBJ2-7|once|TRBV6-5|TRBD1
CASRPRDSSYEQYF
TGTGCCAGCAGACCCCGGGACAGCTCCTACGAGCAGTACTTC
>TRBJ2-5|many|TRBV14|TRBD2
CASSQGAAGDETQYF
TGTGCCAGCAGCCAAGGGGCAGCGGGGGATGAGACCCAGTACTTC